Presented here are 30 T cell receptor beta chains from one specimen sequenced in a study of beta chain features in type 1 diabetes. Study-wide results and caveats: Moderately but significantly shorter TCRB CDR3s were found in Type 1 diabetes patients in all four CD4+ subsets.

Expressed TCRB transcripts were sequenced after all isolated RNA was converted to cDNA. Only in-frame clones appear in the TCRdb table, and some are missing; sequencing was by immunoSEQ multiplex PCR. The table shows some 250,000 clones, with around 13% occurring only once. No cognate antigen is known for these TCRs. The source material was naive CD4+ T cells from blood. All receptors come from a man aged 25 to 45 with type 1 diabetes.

The CDR3 spells CASRVQQNTGELFF. The CDR3 region has the DNA TGTGCCAGCAGGGTACAGCAAAACACCGGGGAGCTGTTTTTT. The chain couples TRBV6-1 to TRBJ2-2; D is uncertain. Deletions cut 6 bases from V and 2 bases from J, with 10 bases between. This CDR3 contains 14 residues. The germline CDR1 and CDR2 sequences are MNHNS and SASEGT.

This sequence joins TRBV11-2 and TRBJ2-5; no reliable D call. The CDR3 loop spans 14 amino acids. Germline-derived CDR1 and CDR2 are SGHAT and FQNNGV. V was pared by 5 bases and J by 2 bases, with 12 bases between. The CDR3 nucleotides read TGTGCCAGCAGCCACTACACGAGACAAGAGACCCAGTACTTC. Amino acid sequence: CASSHYTRQETQYF.

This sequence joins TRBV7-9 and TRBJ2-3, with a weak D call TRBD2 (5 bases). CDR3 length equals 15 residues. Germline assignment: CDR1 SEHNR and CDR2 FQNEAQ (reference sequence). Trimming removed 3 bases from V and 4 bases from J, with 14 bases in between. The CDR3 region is CASSFGWVRADTQYF. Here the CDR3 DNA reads TGTGCCAGCAGCTTCGGATGGGTGCGGGCAGATACGCAGTATTTT.

CDR3 bases: TGTGCCAGCAGCCAAGAAGGAGCGGCAAACTACGAGCAGTACTTC. This sequence encodes CASSQEGAANYEQYF. The chain employs TRBV4-2 and TRBJ2-7, with D perhaps matching TRBD2 (5 bases). Germline loops: CDR1 LGHNA, CDR2 YNFKEQ. This CDR3 contains 15 residues. Between the trimmed V and J ends, which lost 0 bases and 3 bases, there was a span of 12 bases.

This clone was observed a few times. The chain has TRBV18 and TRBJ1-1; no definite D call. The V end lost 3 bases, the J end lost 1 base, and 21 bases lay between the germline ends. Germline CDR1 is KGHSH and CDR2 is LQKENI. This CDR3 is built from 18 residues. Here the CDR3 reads CASSPKAIRGERNTEAFF. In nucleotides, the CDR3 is TGTGCCAGCTCACCGAAAGCGATCCGGGGAGAAAGGAACACTGAAGCTTTCTTT.

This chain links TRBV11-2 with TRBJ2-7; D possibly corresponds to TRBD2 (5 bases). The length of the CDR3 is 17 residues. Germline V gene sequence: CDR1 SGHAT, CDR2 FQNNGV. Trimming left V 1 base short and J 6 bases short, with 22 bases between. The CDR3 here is CASSLARHPRGFSEQYF. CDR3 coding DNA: TGTGCCAGCAGCTTAGCCCGCCACCCTCGGGGATTCAGCGAGCAGTACTTC.

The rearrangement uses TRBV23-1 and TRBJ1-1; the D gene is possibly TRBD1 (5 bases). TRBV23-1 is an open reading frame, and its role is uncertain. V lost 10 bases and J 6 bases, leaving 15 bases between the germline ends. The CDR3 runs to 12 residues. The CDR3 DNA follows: TGCGCCAAGAGACCAGGGTTGGCTGAAGCTTTCTTT. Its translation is CAKRPGLAEAFF.

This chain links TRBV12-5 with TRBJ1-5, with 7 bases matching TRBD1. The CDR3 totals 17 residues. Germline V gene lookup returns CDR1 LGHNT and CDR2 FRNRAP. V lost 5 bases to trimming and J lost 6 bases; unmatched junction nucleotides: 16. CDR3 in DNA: TGTGCTAGTGGTAGCTCCCAGGGGGGCAGGTCAAGTCAGCCCCAGCATTTT. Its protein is CASGSSQGGRSSQPQHF.

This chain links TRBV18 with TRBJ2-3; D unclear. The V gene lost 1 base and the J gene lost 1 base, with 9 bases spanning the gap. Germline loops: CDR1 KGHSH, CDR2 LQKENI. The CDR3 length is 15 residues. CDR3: CASSPRRQGTDTQYF. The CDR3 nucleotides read TGTGCCAGCTCACCACGGCGACAAGGCACAGATACGCAGTATTTT.

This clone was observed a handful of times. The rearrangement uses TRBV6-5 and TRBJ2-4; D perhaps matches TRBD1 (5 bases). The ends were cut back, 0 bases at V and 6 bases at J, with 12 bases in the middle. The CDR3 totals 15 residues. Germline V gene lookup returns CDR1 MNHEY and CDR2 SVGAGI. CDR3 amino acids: CASSYSIPGSNIQYF. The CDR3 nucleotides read TGTGCCAGCAGTTACTCGATTCCAGGGTCAAACATTCAGTACTTC.

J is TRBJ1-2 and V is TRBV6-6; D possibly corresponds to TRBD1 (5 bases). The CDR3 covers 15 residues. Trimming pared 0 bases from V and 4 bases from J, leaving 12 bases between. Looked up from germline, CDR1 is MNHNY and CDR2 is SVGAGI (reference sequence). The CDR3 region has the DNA TGTGCCAGCAGTTACTCCCAGGATGGGGCCTATGGCTACACCTTC. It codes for CASSYSQDGAYGYTF.

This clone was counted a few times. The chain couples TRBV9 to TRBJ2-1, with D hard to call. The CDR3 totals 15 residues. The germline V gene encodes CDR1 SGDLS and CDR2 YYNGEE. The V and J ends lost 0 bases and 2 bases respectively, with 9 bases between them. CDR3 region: CASSVGRQPYNEQFF. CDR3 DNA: TGTGCCAGCAGCGTAGGCAGGCAGCCCTACAATGAGCAGTTCTTC.

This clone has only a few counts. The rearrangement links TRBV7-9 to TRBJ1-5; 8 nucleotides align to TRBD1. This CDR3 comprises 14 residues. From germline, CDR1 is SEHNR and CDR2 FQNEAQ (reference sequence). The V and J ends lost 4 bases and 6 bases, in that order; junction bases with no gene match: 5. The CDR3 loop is CASSSDRGSQPQHF. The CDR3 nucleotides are TGTGCCAGCAGCTCAGACAGGGGTAGTCAGCCCCAGCATTTT. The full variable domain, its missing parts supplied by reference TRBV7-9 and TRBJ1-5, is DTGVSQNPRHKITKRGQNVTFRCDPISEHNRLYWYRQTLGQGPEFLTYFQNEAQLEKSRLLSDRFSAERPKGSFSTLEIQRTEQGDSAMYLCASSSDRGSQPQHFGDGTRLSIL.

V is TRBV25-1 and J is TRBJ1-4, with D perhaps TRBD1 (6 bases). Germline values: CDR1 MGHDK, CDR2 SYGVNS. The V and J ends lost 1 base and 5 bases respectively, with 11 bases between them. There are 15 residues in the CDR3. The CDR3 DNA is TGTGCCAGCAGTGAATTGGACAGCCAAAATGAAAAACTGTTTTTT. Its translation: CASSELDSQNEKLFF.

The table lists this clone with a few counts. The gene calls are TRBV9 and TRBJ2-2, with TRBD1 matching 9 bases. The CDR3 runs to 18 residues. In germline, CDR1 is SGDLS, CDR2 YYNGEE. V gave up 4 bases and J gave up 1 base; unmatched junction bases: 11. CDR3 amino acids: CASSSMDRGTRNTGELFF. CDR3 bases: TGTGCCAGCAGCTCAATGGACAGGGGAACCAGGAACACCGGGGAGCTGTTTTTT.

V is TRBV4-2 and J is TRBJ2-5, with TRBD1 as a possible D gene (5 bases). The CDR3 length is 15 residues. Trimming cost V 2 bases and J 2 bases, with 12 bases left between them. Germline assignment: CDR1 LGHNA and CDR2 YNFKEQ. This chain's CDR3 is CASSQHQGAQETQYF. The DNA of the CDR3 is TGTGCCAGCAGCCAACATCAGGGTGCACAAGAGACCCAGTACTTC.

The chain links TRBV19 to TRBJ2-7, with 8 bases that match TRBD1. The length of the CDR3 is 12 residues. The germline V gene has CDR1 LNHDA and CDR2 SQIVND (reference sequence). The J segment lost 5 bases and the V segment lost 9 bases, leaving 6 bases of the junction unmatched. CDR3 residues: CASYPTGDEQYF. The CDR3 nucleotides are TGTGCCAGCTACCCGACAGGGGACGAGCAGTACTTC.

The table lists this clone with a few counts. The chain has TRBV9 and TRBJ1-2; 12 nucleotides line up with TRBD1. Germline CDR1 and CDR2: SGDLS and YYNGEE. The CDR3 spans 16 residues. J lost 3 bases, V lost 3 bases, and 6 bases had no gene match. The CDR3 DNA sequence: TGTGCCAGCAGCGCGGGGACAGGGGGCACTTACTATGGCTACACCTTC. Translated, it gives CASSAGTGGTYYGYTF.

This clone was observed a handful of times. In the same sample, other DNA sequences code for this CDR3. The CDR3 DNA reads as TGCAGCGTTGACCGGGGGACTGAAGCTTTCTTT. This translates into CSVDRGTEAFF. The chain combines TRBV29-1 with TRBJ1-1, with D possibly being TRBD1 (5 bases). The germline gives CDR1 SQVTM, CDR2 ANQGSEA. V lost 3 bases and J 5 bases, leaving 7 bases between the germline ends. This CDR3 comprises 11 residues.

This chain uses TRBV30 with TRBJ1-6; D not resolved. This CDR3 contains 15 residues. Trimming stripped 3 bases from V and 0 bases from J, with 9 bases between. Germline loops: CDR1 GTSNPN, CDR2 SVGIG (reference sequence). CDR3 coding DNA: TGTGCCTGGAGAGTTTATAGCTCCTATAATTCACCCCTCCACTTT. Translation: CAWRVYSSYNSPLHF.

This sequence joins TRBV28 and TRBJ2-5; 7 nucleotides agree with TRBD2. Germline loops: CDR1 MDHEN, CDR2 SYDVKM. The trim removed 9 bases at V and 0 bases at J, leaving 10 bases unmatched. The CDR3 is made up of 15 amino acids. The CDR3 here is CASRRWRENQETQYF. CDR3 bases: TGTGCCAGTCGCCGCTGGCGGGAGAACCAAGAGACCCAGTACTTC.

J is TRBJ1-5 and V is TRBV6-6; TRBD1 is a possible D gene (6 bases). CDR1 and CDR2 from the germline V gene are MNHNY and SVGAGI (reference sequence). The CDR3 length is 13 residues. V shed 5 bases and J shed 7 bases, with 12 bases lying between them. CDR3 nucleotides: TGTGCCAGCAGTACGCCGGACAGCCAGCCCCAGCATTTT. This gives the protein CASSTPDSQPQHF.

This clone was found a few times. This chain's CDR3 is CAWSTGQGGYTF. CDR3 bases: TGTGCCTGGAGTACTGGACAGGGAGGCTACACCTTC. V and J are TRBV30 and TRBJ1-2; 8 bases are shared with TRBD1. Germline V gives CDR1 GTSNPN, CDR2 SVGIG (reference sequence). The CDR3 totals 12 residues. V shed 2 bases, J shed 8 bases, and the junction held 4 bases outside the gene matches.

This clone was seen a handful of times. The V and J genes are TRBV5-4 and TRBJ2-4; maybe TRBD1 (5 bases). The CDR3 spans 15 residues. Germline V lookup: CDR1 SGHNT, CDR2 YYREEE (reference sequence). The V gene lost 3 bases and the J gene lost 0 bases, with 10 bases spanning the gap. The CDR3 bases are TGTGCCAGCAGCTCCGCAGGGCTAGCCAAAAACATTCAGTACTTC. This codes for CASSSAGLAKNIQYF.

The CDR3 reads CAWSERGGVNQPQHF. The CDR3, as DNA: TGTGCCTGGAGTGAGAGAGGGGGCGTTAATCAGCCCCAGCATTTT. The V and J genes are TRBV30 and TRBJ1-5; 7 positions match TRBD1. The CDR3 runs to 15 residues. Trimming cost V 1 base and J 4 bases; bases outside gene matches: 7. CDR1 and CDR2 (germline): GTSNPN, SVGIG (reference sequence). Based on the CDR3 plus reference TRBV30 and TRBJ1-5, the full variable domain is SQTIHQWPATLVQPVGSPLSLECTVEGTSNPNLYWYRQAAGRGLQLLFYSVGIGQISSEVPQNLSASRPQDRQFILSSKKLLLSDSGFYLCAWSERGGVNQPQHFGDGTRLSIL.

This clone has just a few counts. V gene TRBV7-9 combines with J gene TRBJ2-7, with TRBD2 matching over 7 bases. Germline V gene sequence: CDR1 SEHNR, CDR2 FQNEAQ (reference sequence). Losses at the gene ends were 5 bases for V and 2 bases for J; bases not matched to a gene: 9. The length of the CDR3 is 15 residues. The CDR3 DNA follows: TGTGCCAGCAGCCCCCCGGCTAGCGGCCCCTACGAGCAGTACTTC. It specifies CASSPPASGPYEQYF.

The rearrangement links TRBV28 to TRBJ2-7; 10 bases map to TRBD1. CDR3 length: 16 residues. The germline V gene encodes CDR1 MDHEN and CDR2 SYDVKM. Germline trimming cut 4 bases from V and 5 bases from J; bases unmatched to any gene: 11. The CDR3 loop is CASSSIAGQGRHEQYF. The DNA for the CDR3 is TGTGCCAGCAGTTCTATTGCGGGACAGGGGCGGCACGAGCAGTACTTC.

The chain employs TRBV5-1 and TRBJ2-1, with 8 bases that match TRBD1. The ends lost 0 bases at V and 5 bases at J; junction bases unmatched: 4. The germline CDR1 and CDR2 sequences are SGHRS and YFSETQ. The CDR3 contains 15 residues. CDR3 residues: CASSLVDRDDNEQFF. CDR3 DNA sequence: TGCGCCAGCAGCTTGGTGGACAGGGATGACAATGAGCAGTTCTTC.

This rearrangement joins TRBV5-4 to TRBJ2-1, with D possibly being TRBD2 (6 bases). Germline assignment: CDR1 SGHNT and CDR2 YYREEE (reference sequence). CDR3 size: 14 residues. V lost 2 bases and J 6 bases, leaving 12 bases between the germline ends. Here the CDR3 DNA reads TGTGCCAGCAGCTTCTCGGGAGATCGCAATGAGCAGTTCTTC. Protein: CASSFSGDRNEQFF.

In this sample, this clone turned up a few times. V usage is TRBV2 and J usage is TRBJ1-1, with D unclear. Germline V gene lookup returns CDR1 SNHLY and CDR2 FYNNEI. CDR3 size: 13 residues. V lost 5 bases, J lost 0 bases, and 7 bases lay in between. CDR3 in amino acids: CASSPTMNTEAFF. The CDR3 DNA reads TGTGCCAGCAGTCCTACCATGAACACTGAAGCTTTCTTT.